A selection of T cell receptor beta chains follows, all from one sample in a study of T cell responses to AZD1222 COVID-19 vaccine. The protocol was immunoSEQ multiplex PCR, while the TCRdb copy is restricted to in-frame clones and leaves out a portion. This sample has 120,000 or so clones, with about 90% found just once. Source: peripheral blood, taken on day 0 of AZD1222 vaccination. These TCRs come from an adult in good health. CDR3s include the opening cysteine and the closing phenylalanine or tryptophan. D genes are given only for firm matches. Size tells how often a clone was seen (once, few, many) or the class of an expanded clone, and some rows leave it out.

size: .; J: TRBJ1-4; D: .; length: 15; V: TRBV7-8; DNA: TGTGCCAGCAGCCAGCGGGGTGCAACTAATGAAAAACTGTTTTTT; CDR3: CASSQRGATNEKLFF
size: .; J: TRBJ2-1; D: .; length: 15; V: TRBV28; DNA: TGTGCCAGCAGTAAACTAACCGGGGCCTACAATGAGCAGTTCTTC; CDR3: CASSKLTGAYNEQFF
size: .; J: TRBJ1-2; D: .; length: 14; V: TRBV5-1; DNA: TGCGCCAGCAGCACCCAGGGTTTTGACTATGGCTACACCTTC; CDR3: CASSTQGFDYGYTF
size: .; J: TRBJ2-7; D: TRBD1; length: 16; V: TRBV19; DNA: TGTGCCAGTAGTAAAAGACTGGGACAGGTGATGGTCGAGCAGTACTTC; CDR3: CASSKRLGQVMVEQYF
size: .; J: TRBJ1-1; D: .; length: 14; V: TRBV30; DNA: TGTGCCTGGAGTGTAGGGGGGATGAACACTGAAGCTTTCTTT; CDR3: CAWSVGGMNTEAFF
size: .; J: TRBJ2-3; D: .; length: 14; V: TRBV4-1; DNA: TGCGCCAGCAGCCAAGGGACTAGCACAGATACGCAGTATTTT; CDR3: CASSQGTSTDTQYF
size: .; J: TRBJ1-5; D: .; length: 13; V: TRBV5-1; DNA: TGCGCCAGCAGCTTTTTAGGGATGGAGCCCCAGCATTTT; CDR3: CASSFLGMEPQHF
size: few; J: TRBJ1-1; D: TRBD1; length: 15; V: TRBV7-8; DNA: TGTGCCAGCAGCGGTCGGGGACAGGGGGCGGCTGAAGCTTTCTTT; CDR3: CASSGRGQGAAEAFF
size: .; J: TRBJ1-1; D: TRBD1; length: 16; V: TRBV11-2; DNA: TGTGCCAGCAGCTCAACACAGGGGGCCCTCAACACTGAAGCTTTCTTT; CDR3: CASSSTQGALNTEAFF
size: .; J: TRBJ2-1; D: TRBD2; length: 17; V: TRBV6-1; DNA: TGTGCCAGCAGTGAATTAGCGGGAGGACGCAGTTACGATGAGCAGTTCTTC; CDR3: CASSELAGGRSYDEQFF
size: .; J: TRBJ1-2; D: .; length: 11; V: TRBV20-1; DNA: TGCAGTGCGGACCCTGGATGGCAGGATACCTTC; CDR3: CSADPGWQDTF
size: .; J: TRBJ1-1; D: TRBD1; length: 16; V: TRBV4-2; DNA: TGTGCCAGCAGCCCCCATTGGGACAGGATGAACACTGAAGCTTTCTTT; CDR3: CASSPHWDRMNTEAFF
size: .; J: TRBJ2-7; D: .; length: 12; V: TRBV28; DNA: TGTGCCAGCAGTATTACAGGGAACGAGCAGTACTTC; CDR3: CASSITGNEQYF
size: .; J: TRBJ2-1; D: .; length: 12; V: TRBV12-3/TRBV12-4; DNA: TGTGCCAGCAGTTTGCTATACAATGAGCAGTTCTTC; CDR3: CASSLLYNEQFF
size: .; J: TRBJ1-6; D: .; length: 16; V: TRBV4-3; DNA: TGCGCCAGCAGCCCGGAGGCAGGTCGTCGGAGTTCACCCCTCCACTTT; CDR3: CASSPEAGRRSSPLHF
size: .; J: TRBJ1-4; D: .; length: 13; V: TRBV25-1; DNA: TGTGCCAGCAGTGACCCGACAGAGGGAAAACTGTTTTTT; CDR3: CASSDPTEGKLFF
size: .; J: TRBJ2-7; D: .; length: 16; V: TRBV7-8; DNA: TGTGCCAGCAGCTATTTACAGGGCCCCTCCTCCTACGAGCAGTACTTC; CDR3: CASSYLQGPSSYEQYF